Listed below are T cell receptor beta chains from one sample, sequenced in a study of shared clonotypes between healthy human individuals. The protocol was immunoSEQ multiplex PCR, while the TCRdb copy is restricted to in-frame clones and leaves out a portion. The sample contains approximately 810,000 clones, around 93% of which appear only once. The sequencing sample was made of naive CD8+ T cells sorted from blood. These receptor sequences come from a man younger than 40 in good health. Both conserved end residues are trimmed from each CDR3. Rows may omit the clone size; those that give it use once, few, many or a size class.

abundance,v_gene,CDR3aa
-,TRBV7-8,ASSLKRLGDYNEQF
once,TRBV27,ASTSHPGRGDYT
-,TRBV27,ASRSGTGGIYEQY
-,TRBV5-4,ASSFSAEAGIYGYT
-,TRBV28,ASSSPTGDNQPQH
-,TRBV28,ARGAGWSRTDTQY
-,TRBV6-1,ASSEARTGSYEQY
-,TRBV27,ASSLAGTGRASGDEQF
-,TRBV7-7,ASSQTVNTEAF
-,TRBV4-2,ASSQERGLAGGLDNEQF
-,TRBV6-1,ASSEGTGYQDTEAF
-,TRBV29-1,SVVGLAGLFSYNEQF
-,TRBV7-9,ASSLLAGKWTEAF
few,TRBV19,ASSKRTSGTTYEQY
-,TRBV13,ASSPPEGYEQY
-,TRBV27,ASSLKSIRVANEKLF
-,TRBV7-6,ASSTQGGNGYT
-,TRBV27,ASSRLYSNQPQH
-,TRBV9,ASSVGTSGYEQY
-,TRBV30,AWRPGQSYEQY
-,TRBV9,ASSEGTSGYNEQF
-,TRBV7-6,ASSRSEGANSGANVLT
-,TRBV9,ASSPGGDNQPQH
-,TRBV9,ASSVEPGQRYEQY
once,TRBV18,ASSSPDSYEQY
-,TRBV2,ASSGHRDRVSYEQY
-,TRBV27,ASSFIFGNQPQH
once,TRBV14,ASSPGYQETQY
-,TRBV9,ASSSPGQGVPGELF
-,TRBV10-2,ASSEEVTAFYGYT
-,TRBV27,ASSAGVSNTGELF
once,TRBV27,ASGTSGRARGETQY
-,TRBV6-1,ASKRPGDSYEQY
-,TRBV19,ASSIIGGSKGYT
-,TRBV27,ASSFAGPTDTQY
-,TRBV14,ASSLMKGQTNTGELF
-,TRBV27,ASSLIGESNTGELF
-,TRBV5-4,ASSLGSRPAEAF
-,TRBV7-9,ASSSDSNEQY
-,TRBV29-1,SVEDHDRGRGEQY
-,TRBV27,ASSPPGGGSADEQY
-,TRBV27,ASSLSWSTGGGETQY
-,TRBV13,ASSLGGRPFNEQF
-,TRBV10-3,ASYSGRATDTQY
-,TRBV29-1,SAETRATETQY
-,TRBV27,ASSTPGGGSVVEQF
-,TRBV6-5,ASSVRDNQPQH
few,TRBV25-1,ASSEDSNYGYT
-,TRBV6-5,ASSFGTADSYGYT
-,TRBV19,ASSIIGDRGITEAF
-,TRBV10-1,ASSELGSGSYNEQF
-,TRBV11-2,ASSSPYPGLAASTDTQY